This TCR beta chain is drawn from a study of long-term antiretroviral therapy in people with HIV. Overall study findings and caveats: Older ART regimens were possibly in use when the blood was collected between about 2003 and 2017.

Each HIV-infected participant was given treatment in the United States. Every specimen held between about 0.9-10 million cryopreserved PBMC. These were thawed and washed before DNA extraction. Regarding this clone: Its antigen is not known.

At the survey level, the v3.0 immunoSEQ assay was run. Sequencing was performed with immunoSEQ multiplex PCR; in TCRdb, only in-frame clones are kept and a portion is missing. The data show approximately 37,000 clones, roughly four fifths seen once. This TCR was sampled from a man younger than 35 with HIV. Source: unsorted PBMCs, taken 1 year after starting antiretroviral therapy.

The chain's CDR3 is CASSLAGSVASYEQYF. Here the CDR3 DNA reads TGCGCCAGCAGCTTGGCCGGATCGGTTGCGTCCTACGAGCAGTACTTC. The V and J genes are TRBV5-1 and TRBJ2-7, with unresolved D. Germline V lookup: CDR1 SGHRS, CDR2 YFSETQ. V gave up 0 bases and J gave up 1 base, with 14 bases separating them. This CDR3 has 16 residues.